This entry lists 28 T cell receptor beta chains sequenced from one sample in a study of blood T cells in healthy people across ages. Primed by a sample-barcoded 5' primer and a J-beta primer mix, a second PCR proceeded for about 7 to 11 cycles. TCRdb re-analysed the 5' RACE reads in MiXCR, keeping a single row per CDR3 protein. The sample yields about 800,000 distinct CDR3 sequences, around a quarter seen once. These sequences were also reported in another study, on T cells of mothers and their children.

The sequenced sample consisted of blood. The receptors originated from a boy aged 5-17 years in good health.

The chain carries TRBV20-1 and TRBJ2-4, with D perhaps matching TRBD1 (5 bases). Per the germline V gene, CDR1 is DFQATT and CDR2 is SNEGSKA (reference sequence). This CDR3 is built from 16 residues. Trimming left V 3 bases short and J 0 bases short, with 15 bases between. CDR3 sequence (DNA): TGCAGTGCTAGTGGGGCAGGGCTTTTAGCCAAAAACATTCAGTACTTC. Translation gives CSASGAGLLAKNIQYF.

The gene calls are TRBV28 and TRBJ2-7; TRBD1 matches 12 bases. The CDR3 runs 16 residues. Germline V lookup: CDR1 MDHEN, CDR2 SYDVKM. V lost 7 bases to trimming and J lost 7 bases; unmatched junction nucleotides: 14. The CDR3 nucleotides read TGTGCCAGCACCCTACGACCGGGACAGGGGGCGGGGGAGCAGTACTTC. It yields the protein CASTLRPGQGAGEQYF.

The V gene is TRBV7-2, the J gene TRBJ2-7; unclear D gene. Trimming pared 1 base from V and 11 bases from J, leaving 15 bases between. This CDR3 has 13 amino acids. Germline V gene sequence: CDR1 SGHTA, CDR2 FQGNSA. CDR3 sequence reads: CASSLVDLSDKYF. The DNA of the CDR3 is TGTGCCAGCAGCTTAGTAGATTTGTCCGACAAGTACTTC. Combining the CDR3 with reference TRBV7-2 and TRBJ2-7 gives the whole variable domain GAGVSQSPSNKVTEKGKDVELRCDPISGHTALYWYRQSLGQGLEFLIYFQGNSAPDKSGLPSDRFSAERTGGSVSTLTIQRTQQEDSAVYLCASSLVDLSDKYFGPGTRLTVT.

The chain employs TRBV29-1 and TRBJ1-2; 7 positions agree with TRBD1. Germline values: CDR1 SQVTM, CDR2 ANQGSEA. CDR3 length: 13 amino acids. V shed 6 bases and J 8 bases; nucleotides not matched to a gene: 12. The CDR3 protein is CSVAGQTKAGYTF. DNA for the CDR3: TGCAGCGTCGCGGGACAGACCAAGGCGGGCTACACCTTC.

The chain joins TRBV5-6 to TRBJ2-5; the D is unclear. TRBJ2-7 explains the end of the DNA better; the J call may be wrong. This CDR3 contains 15 residues. Germline CDR1 SGHDT, CDR2 YYEEEE. In DNA form, the CDR3 reads TGTGCCAGCAGCTTGGTTCGGTTCAGCTTGTACGAGCAGTACTTC. Amino acids: CASSLVRFSLYEQYF.

This clonotype has only a few counts. The J gene is TRBJ2-7, the V gene TRBV20-1; 9 nucleotides match TRBD2. CDR1 is DFQATT, CDR2 SNEGSKA, per germline (reference sequence). V gave up 0 bases and J gave up 2 bases; unmatched junction bases: 5. This CDR3 is 15 amino acids long. This CDR3 reads CSAREIAGEAYEQYF. For the CDR3, the DNA is TGCAGTGCTAGAGAAATAGCGGGAGAGGCCTACGAGCAGTACTTC.

The genes are TRBV7-2 and TRBJ2-7; TRBD2 matches at 9 bases. Germline CDR1 and CDR2: SGHTA and FQGNSA. Trimming cost V 5 bases and J 2 bases; bases outside gene matches: 7. The CDR3 covers 15 residues. Here the CDR3 DNA reads TGTGCCAGCAGCCTCCGGGTAGCGGGGGCCTACGAGCAGTACTTC. Translation gives CASSLRVAGAYEQYF.

This clonotype was detected a few times. This sequence joins TRBV2 and TRBJ2-1; tentative D call: TRBD1 (5 bases). Germline CDR1 reads SNHLY; CDR2 reads FYNNEI. The germline V and J ends were trimmed by 4 bases and 2 bases, with 9 bases remaining between them. The CDR3 covers 14 residues. CDR3 protein: CASSADRAYNEQFF. The CDR3 DNA is TGTGCCAGCAGTGCCGACAGAGCCTACAATGAGCAGTTCTTC.

The chain links TRBV10-3 to TRBJ1-5; TRBD1 might be the D (6 bases). This CDR3 spans 13 amino acids. The germline V gene has CDR1 ENHRY and CDR2 SYGVKD. The ends were cut back, 6 bases at V and 7 bases at J, with 13 bases in the middle. CDR3 coding DNA: TGTGCCATCAGCACAACAGGGATCCAGCCCCAGCATTTT. It specifies CAISTTGIQPQHF.

The chain carries TRBV29-1 and TRBJ2-5, with 11 bases identical to TRBD2. There are 17 residues in the CDR3. Germline trimming cut 0 bases from V and 3 bases from J; bases unmatched to any gene: 9. Germline V gives CDR1 SQVTM, CDR2 ANQGSEA. The CDR3 nucleotides read TGCAGCGTTGAAGAGTGGCTAGCGGGAGGACCAGAAGAGACCCAGTACTTC. Its protein product is CSVEEWLAGGPEETQYF.

This clonotype was counted between two and nine times. The chain uses TRBV6-2 or TRBV6-3 and TRBJ2-7; D not certain. The CDR3 sequence is 12 residues long. CDR1 and CDR2 from the germline V gene are MNHEY and SVGEGT. The V end lost 2 bases, the J end lost 3 bases, and 5 bases lay between the germline ends. The chain's CDR3 is CASSYVYYEQYF. The CDR3 region has the DNA TGTGCCAGCAGTTACGTGTACTACGAGCAGTACTTC.

The rearrangement joins TRBV9 to TRBJ2-1, with 7 bases aligning to TRBD2. After removal of 0 bases from V and 2 bases from J, the junction contained 5 bases not matched to a gene. Germline-derived CDR1 and CDR2 are SGDLS and YYNGEE. The CDR3 contains 16 residues. CDR3 DNA sequence: TGTGCCAGCAGCGTAGTAGGGAGGGCGACCTACAATGAGCAGTTCTTC. Its translation is CASSVVGRATYNEQFF.

With regard to this clonotype: The germline gene is not matched at one end of the junction; a read error may be the cause. The chain is built from TRBV7-2 and TRBJ2-1, with D unresolved. Judging by the DNA end, TRBJ2-5 fits better; the J call may be wrong. The CDR3 consists of 14 residues. Germline V gene data show CDR1 as SGHTA and CDR2 as FQGNSA. For the CDR3, the DNA is TGTGCCAGCAGCCCAACCGTGAACCAAGGGACCCAGTACTTC. Amino acids: CASSPTVNQGTQYF.

This clonotype came up a few times. V and J are TRBV28 and TRBJ2-3; TRBD2 matches 11 bases. The CDR3 has 16 residues. Germline CDR1 and CDR2: MDHEN and SYDVKM. The ends lost 5 bases at V and 1 base at J; junction bases unmatched: 5. The CDR3 is CASSGGLAGRTDTQYF. DNA for the CDR3: TGTGCCAGCAGTGGAGGACTAGCGGGCCGCACAGATACGCAGTATTTT.

This rearrangement joins TRBV13 to TRBJ2-1; the D is unclear. Trimming removed 0 bases from V and 11 bases from J, with 5 bases in between. The CDR3 totals 11 residues. In germline, CDR1 is PRHDT, CDR2 FYEKMQ (reference sequence). CDR3 bases: TGTGCCAGCAGCTTAGGGGCACAGCAGTTCTTC. This translates into CASSLGAQQFF. Together with reference TRBV13 and TRBJ2-1, the CDR3 gives the full variable domain: AAGVIQSPRHLIKEKRETATLKCYPIPRHDTVYWYQQGPGQDPQFLISFYEKMQSDKGSIPDRFSAQQFSDYHSELNMSSLELGDSALYFCASSLGAQQFFGPGTRLTVL.

The gene calls are TRBV29-1 and TRBJ2-4, with a tentative D call TRBD1 (5 bases). The CDR3 is made up of 11 amino acids. Trimming removed 7 bases from V and 6 bases from J, with 10 bases in between. Germline V gene data show CDR1 as SQVTM and CDR2 as ANQGSEA. In nucleotides, the CDR3 is TGCAGCGGCAGGGTGTCAAACATTCAGTACTTC. Amino acid sequence: CSGRVSNIQYF.

This chain connects TRBV19 to TRBJ2-3, with TRBD1 matching 7 bases. The CDR3 consists of 14 residues. Germline V gene lookup returns CDR1 LNHDA and CDR2 SQIVND (reference sequence). With 7 bases clipped from V and 2 bases from J, the junction kept 6 bases outside the gene matches. Here the CDR3 DNA reads TGTGCCAGTACGGAGACAGGGAACACAGATACGCAGTATTTT. Translated, it gives CASTETGNTDTQYF.

Only one count was recorded for this clonotype. The chain couples TRBV25-1 to TRBJ2-3; the D gene could be TRBD1 or TRBD2 (6 bases each). The V end was cut by 10 bases, the J end by 8 bases, with 10 bases between. This CDR3 is built from 10 residues. Germline V gene lookup returns CDR1 MGHDK and CDR2 SYGVNS. CDR3 sequence: CAIGGGTQYF. CDR3 nucleotide sequence: TGTGCCATCGGGGGCGGTACGCAGTATTTT.

V usage is TRBV25-1 and J usage is TRBJ2-5, with 9 bases matching TRBD2. The closer fit of TRBJ2-1 to the DNA end suggests the J call may be wrong. From germline, CDR1 is MGHDK and CDR2 SYGVNS. The CDR3 runs to 16 residues. In DNA, the CDR3 is TGTGCCAGCAGTGAAGAACTAGCGGGCGTCCACAATGAGCAGTTCTTC. It encodes CASSEELAGVHNEQFF.

This clonotype was recorded once. V gene TRBV12-3 or TRBV12-4 combines with J gene TRBJ1-4; maybe TRBD1 (6 bases). The CDR3 length is 12 residues. Trimming took 4 bases from V and 11 from J, leaving 11 bases between them. The CDR3 DNA follows: TGTGCCAGCAGTTCGGACAGTTGGAAACTGTTTTTT. It yields the protein CASSSDSWKLFF.

J is TRBJ1-1 and V is TRBV12-3 or TRBV12-4; D uncertain. This CDR3 has 14 residues. V was pared by 6 bases and J by 8 bases, with 19 bases between. CDR3 nucleotides: TGTGCCAGCAGCGTCCAAACCCCAGCGGGGGAAGCTTTCTTT. This encodes CASSVQTPAGEAFF.

This clonotype was seen a few times. The J gene is TRBJ2-7, the V gene TRBV29-1; 10 nucleotides match TRBD2. The CDR3 spans 14 residues. Germline V gives CDR1 SQVTM, CDR2 ANQGSEA. The ends lost 3 bases at V and 6 bases at J; junction bases unmatched: 8. In DNA, the CDR3 is TGCAGCGTTGATTCTAGCGGGAGTTCGTCCGAGCAGTACTTC. As protein: CSVDSSGSSSEQYF.

This clonotype was seen a few times. This chain connects TRBV6-2 or TRBV6-3 to TRBJ2-1, with 10 bases identical to TRBD1. Judging by the DNA end, TRBJ2-7 fits better; the J call may be wrong. The CDR3 length is 17 residues. The germline CDR1 and CDR2 sequences are MNHEY and SVGEGT. CDR3 coding DNA: TGTGCCAGCAGTTACCCCCGACAGGGGGCTAGCTCCTACGAGCAGTACTTC. Translated: CASSYPRQGASSYEQYF.

The chain links TRBV7-2 to TRBJ2-5, with D unresolved. Germline assignment: CDR1 SGHTA and CDR2 FQGNSA. This CDR3 is built from 12 residues. V lost 5 bases to trimming and J lost 3 bases, with 7 bases between them. The CDR3 nucleotides are TGTGCCAGCAGCACACTGGAAGAGACCCAGTACTTC. It translates to CASSTLEETQYF. Full variable domain (outside the CDR3, taken from reference TRBV7-2 and TRBJ2-5): GAGVSQSPSNKVTEKGKDVELRCDPISGHTALYWYRQSLGQGLEFLIYFQGNSAPDKSGLPSDRFSAERTGGSVSTLTIQRTQQEDSAVYLCASSTLEETQYFGPGTRLLVL.

This clonotype turned up a few times. The gene calls are TRBV14 and TRBJ2-5; possibly TRBD1 for D (6 bases). TRBJ2-7 matches the DNA end more closely, so the J call is doubtful. This CDR3 has 15 amino acids. The V gene's germline CDR1 is SGHDN and CDR2 FVKESK. The CDR3, as DNA: TGTGCCAGCAGCCCGTCCGGGACATCGAGTTACGAGCAGTACTTC. It encodes CASSPSGTSSYEQYF.

There are a few counts of this clonotype. The chain employs TRBV5-1 and TRBJ2-2; 8 bases are a match to TRBD2. Trimming cost V 3 bases and J 5 bases; bases outside gene matches: 12. Per germline, CDR1 SGHRS and CDR2 YFSETQ. The CDR3 consists of 17 residues. The CDR3 sequence: CASSYYPGTRGTGELFF. Here the CDR3 DNA reads TGCGCCAGCAGCTATTACCCCGGGACTAGAGGAACCGGGGAGCTGTTTTTT.

This chain uses TRBV10-3 with TRBJ1-2, with a tentative D call TRBD1 (6 bases). The V gene lost 2 bases and the J gene lost 2 bases, with 12 bases spanning the gap. CDR1 ENHRY and CDR2 SYGVKD come from the germline V gene. This CDR3 region has 15 residues. CDR3 nucleotides: TGTGCCATCAGTGAGCCCGGACAGCCGAACTATGGCTACACCTTC. The encoded protein is CAISEPGQPNYGYTF.

J is TRBJ2-1 and V is TRBV5-1; 14 bases agree with TRBD2. Unmatched junction bases numbered 11, after V lost 4 bases and J lost 8 bases. Per the germline V gene, CDR1 is SGHRS and CDR2 is YFSETQ. This CDR3 region has 17 residues. The CDR3 loop reads CASSLGTSGRGVDEQFF. The CDR3 bases are TGCGCCAGCAGCCTAGGGACTAGCGGGAGAGGTGTCGATGAGCAGTTCTTC.